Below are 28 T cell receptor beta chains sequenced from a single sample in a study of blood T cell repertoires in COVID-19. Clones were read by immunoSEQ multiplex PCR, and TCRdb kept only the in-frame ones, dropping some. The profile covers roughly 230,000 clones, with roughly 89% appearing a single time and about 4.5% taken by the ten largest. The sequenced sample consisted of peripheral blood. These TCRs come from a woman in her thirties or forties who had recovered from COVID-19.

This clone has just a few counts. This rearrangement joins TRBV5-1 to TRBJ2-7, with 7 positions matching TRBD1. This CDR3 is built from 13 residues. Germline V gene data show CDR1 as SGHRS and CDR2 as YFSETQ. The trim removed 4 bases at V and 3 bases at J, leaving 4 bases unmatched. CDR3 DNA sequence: TGCGCCAGCAGCCAGGGACAGAACTACGAGCAGTACTTC. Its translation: CASSQGQNYEQYF.

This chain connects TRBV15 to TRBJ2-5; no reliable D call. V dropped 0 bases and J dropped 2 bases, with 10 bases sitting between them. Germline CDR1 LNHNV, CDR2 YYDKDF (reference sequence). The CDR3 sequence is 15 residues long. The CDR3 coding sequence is TGTGCCACCAGCAGAGAGTTGACTGCACAAGAGACCCAGTACTTC. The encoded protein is CATSRELTAQETQYF.

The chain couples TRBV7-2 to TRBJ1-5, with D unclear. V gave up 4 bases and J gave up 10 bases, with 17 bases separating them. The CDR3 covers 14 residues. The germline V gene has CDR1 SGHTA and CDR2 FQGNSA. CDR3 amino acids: CASSSRTTRDPQHF. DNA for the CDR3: TGTGCCAGCAGCTCACGGACCACCCGGGATCCCCAGCATTTT.

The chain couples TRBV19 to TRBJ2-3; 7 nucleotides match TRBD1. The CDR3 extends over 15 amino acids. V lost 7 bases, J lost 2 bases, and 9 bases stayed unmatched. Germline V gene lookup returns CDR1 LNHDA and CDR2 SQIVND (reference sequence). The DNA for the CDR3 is TGTGCCAGTAACGCACAGGGGTTTGTCACAGATACGCAGTATTTT. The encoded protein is CASNAQGFVTDTQYF.

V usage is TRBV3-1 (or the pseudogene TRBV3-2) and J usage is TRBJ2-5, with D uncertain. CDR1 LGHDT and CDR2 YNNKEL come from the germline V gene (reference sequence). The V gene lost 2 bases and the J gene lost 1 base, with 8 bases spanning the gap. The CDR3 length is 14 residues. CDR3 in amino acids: CASSQPGFQETQYF. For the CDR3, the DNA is TGTGCCAGCAGCCAACCCGGTTTCCAAGAGACCCAGTACTTC.

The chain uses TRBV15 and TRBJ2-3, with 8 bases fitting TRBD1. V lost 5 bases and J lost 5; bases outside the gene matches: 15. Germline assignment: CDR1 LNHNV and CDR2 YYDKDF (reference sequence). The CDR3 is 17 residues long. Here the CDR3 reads CATSPQGRTGSGDTQYF. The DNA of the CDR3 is TGTGCCACCAGCCCCCAAGGTCGGACAGGGTCAGGAGATACGCAGTATTTT.

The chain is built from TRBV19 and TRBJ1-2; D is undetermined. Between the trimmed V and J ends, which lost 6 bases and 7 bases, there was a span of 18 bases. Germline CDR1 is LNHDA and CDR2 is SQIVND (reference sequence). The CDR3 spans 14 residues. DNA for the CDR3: TGTGCCAGTAGACGGGAAACCAGTACATCTGGCTACACCTTC. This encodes CASRRETSTSGYTF.

This chain's CDR3 is CASSPPSAGGDSPLHF. The CDR3 DNA sequence: TGTGCCAGCTCACCACCGTCGGCAGGGGGTGATTCACCCCTCCACTTT. This rearrangement joins TRBV18 to TRBJ1-6; TRBD1 agrees at 7 bases. J was trimmed by 8 bases and V by 0 bases; bases with no gene match: 7. This CDR3 region has 16 residues. Germline V lookup: CDR1 KGHSH, CDR2 LQKENI.

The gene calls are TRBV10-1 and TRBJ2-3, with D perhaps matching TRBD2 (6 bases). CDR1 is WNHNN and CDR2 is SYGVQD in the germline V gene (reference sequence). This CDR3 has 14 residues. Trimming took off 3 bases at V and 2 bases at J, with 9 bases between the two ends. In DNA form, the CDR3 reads TGCGCCAGCAGTGAAACGGGGGACACAGATACGCAGTATTTT. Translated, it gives CASSETGDTDTQYF.

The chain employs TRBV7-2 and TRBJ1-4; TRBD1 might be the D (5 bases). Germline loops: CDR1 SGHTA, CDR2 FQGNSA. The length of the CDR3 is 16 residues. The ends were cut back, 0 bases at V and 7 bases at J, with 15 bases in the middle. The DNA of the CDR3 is TGTGCCAGCAGCTTAGCGCTTGCAGGGCTAGGTGAAAAACTGTTTTTT. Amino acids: CASSLALAGLGEKLFF.

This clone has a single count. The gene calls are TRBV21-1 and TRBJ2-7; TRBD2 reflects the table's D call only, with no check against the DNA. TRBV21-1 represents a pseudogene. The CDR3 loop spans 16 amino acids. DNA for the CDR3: TGTGCCAGCAGCTCACGCGGGAGGCCGGTCCGACACGAGCAGTACGTC. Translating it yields CASSSRGRPVRHEQYV.

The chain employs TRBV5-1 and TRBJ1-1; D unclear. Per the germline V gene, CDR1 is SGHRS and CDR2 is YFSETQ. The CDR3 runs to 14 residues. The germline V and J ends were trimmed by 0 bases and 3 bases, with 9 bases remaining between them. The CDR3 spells CASSLDGRDTEAFF. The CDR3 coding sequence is TGCGCCAGCAGCTTGGATGGTCGAGACACTGAAGCTTTCTTT.

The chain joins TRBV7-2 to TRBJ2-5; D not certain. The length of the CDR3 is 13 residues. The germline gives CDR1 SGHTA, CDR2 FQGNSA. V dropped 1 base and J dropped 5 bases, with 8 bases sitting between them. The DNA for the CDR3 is TGTGCCAGCAGCTTAGGAGCTCCGGAGACCCAGTACTTC. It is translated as CASSLGAPETQYF.

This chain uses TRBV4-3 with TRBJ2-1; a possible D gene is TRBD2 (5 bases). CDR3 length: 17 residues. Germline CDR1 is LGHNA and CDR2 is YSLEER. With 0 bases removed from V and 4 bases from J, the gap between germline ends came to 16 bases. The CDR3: CASSQEWITERYNEQFF. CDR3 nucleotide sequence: TGCGCCAGCAGCCAAGAATGGATAACGGAGCGGTACAATGAGCAGTTCTTC.

DNA of the CDR3: TGTGCCAGCTTGGCAGCGGGGGGCCTCTGGGAGACCCAGTACTTC. This sequence encodes CASLAAGGLWETQYF. The V gene is TRBV21-1, the J gene TRBJ2-5; the table's D call, TRBD2, has no DNA check behind it. TRBV21-1 is reported as a pseudogene. The CDR3 is made up of 15 amino acids.

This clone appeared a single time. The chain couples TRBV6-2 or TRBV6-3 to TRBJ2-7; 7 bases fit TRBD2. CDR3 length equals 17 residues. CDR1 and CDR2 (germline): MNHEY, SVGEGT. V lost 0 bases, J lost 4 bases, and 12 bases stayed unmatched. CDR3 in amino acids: CASSYSWIGGGYYEQYF. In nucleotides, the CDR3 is TGTGCCAGCAGTTACTCTTGGATCGGCGGGGGATATTACGAGCAGTACTTC.

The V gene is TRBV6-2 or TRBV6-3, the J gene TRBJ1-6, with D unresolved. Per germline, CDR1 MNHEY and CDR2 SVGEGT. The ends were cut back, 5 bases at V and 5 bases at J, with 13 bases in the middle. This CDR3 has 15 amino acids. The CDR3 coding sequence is TGTGCCAGCAGTCCCGGAGGGCGGAATAATTCACCCCTCCACTTT. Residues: CASSPGGRNNSPLHF.

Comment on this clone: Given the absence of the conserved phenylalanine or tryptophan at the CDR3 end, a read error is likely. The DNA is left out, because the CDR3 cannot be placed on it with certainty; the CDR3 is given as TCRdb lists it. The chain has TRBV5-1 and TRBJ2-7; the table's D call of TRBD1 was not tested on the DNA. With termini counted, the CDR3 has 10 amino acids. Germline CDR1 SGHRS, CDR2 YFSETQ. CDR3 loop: CASSLKGQGI.

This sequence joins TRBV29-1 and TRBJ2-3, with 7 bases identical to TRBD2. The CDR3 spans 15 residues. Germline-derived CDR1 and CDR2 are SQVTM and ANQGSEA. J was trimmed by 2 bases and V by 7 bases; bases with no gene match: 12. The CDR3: CSAQRLAENTDTQYF. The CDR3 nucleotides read TGCAGCGCCCAAAGGCTAGCGGAGAACACAGATACGCAGTATTTT.

The CDR3 reads CASSFQGAEAFF. The DNA of the CDR3 is TGTGCCAGCAGCTTTCAGGGGGCTGAAGCTTTCTTT. This chain uses TRBV11-3 with TRBJ1-1; 7 bases agree with TRBD1. The V gene end was trimmed by 3 bases and the J gene end by 6 bases; junction bases not matched to a gene: 1. This CDR3 comprises 12 residues. CDR1 and CDR2 (germline): SGHNT, YENEEA.

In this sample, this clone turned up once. The CDR3 DNA sequence: TGTGCCAGCACGGGGGGCAGGCTGAACACTGAAGCTTTCTTT. Translating gives CASTGGRLNTEAFF. The rearrangement links TRBV6-5 to TRBJ1-1, with D possibly being TRBD1 (6 bases). Germline-derived CDR1 and CDR2 are MNHEY and SVGAGI. This CDR3 has 14 residues. Between the trimmed V and J ends, which lost 7 bases and 0 bases, there was a span of 12 bases.

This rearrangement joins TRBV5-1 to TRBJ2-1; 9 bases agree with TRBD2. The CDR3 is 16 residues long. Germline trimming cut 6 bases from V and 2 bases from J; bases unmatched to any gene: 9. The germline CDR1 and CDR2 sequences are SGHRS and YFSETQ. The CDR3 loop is CASNPPSGTTYNEQFF. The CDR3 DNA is TGCGCCAGCAACCCCCCTAGCGGGACCACCTACAATGAGCAGTTCTTC.

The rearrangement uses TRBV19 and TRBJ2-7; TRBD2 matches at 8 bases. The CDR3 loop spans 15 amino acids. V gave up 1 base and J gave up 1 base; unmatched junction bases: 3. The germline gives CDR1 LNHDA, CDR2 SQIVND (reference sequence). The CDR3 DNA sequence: TGTGCCAGTAGTATAGGCGCGGGGGGTTCCTACGAGCAGTACGTC. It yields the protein CASSIGAGGSYEQYV.

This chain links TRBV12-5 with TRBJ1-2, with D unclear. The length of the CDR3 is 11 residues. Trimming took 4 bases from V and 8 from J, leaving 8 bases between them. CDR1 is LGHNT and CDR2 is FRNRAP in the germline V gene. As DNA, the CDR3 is TGTGCTAGTGGTTCGACGAGGGGCTACACCTTC. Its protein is CASGSTRGYTF.

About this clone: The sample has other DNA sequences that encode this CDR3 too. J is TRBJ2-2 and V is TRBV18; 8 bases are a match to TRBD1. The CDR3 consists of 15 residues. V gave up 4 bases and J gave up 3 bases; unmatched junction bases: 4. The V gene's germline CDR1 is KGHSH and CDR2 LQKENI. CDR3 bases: TGTGCCAGCTCACAAGGACAGGGAGACACCGGGGAGCTGTTTTTT. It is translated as CASSQGQGDTGELFF.

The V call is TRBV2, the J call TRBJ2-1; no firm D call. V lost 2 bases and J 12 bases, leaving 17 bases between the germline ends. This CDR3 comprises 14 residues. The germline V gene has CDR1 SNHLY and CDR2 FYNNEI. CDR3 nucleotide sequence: TGTGCCAGCAGTGAATATTTATATAGCCCTGGGCAGTTCTTC. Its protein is CASSEYLYSPGQFF.

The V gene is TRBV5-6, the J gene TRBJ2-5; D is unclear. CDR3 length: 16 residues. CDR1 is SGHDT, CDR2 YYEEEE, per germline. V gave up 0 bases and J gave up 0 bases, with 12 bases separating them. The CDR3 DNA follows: TGTGCCAGCAGCTTGGCACTCGTAGTGTACCAAGAGACCCAGTACTTC. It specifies CASSLALVVYQETQYF.

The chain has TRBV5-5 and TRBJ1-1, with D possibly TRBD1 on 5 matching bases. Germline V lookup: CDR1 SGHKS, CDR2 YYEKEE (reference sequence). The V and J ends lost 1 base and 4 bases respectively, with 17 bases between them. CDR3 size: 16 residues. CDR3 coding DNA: TGTGCCAGCAGCTTGACTGGAGGAGGGGTAGGCACTGAAGCTTTCTTT. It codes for CASSLTGGGVGTEAFF.